This T cell receptor beta chain was obtained from a study of T cell repertoires in cytomegalovirus infection. As for the study in general: TCR beta signatures that were public indicated CMV infection and matching HLA type.

This clonotype has at least ten counts. Its antigen is still unknown. TCRdb reanalysed the reads using MiXCR and keeps one entry per CDR3 protein. The top ten hold roughly 9.7% of the sample, which has some 300,000 distinct CDR3 sequences, roughly 13% seen once. General study findings and limits: Carriage of CMV together with the relevant HLA was identifiable through cumulative public TCR beta family frequency. Across the ex vivo response, the dominant clonotypes were HLA-C-restricted CMV-specific TCR beta clonotypes.

Germline-derived CDR1 and CDR2 are SGHTA and FQGNSA. V dropped 5 bases and J dropped 4; count of bases not matched to a gene: 9. The CDR3 runs to 17 residues. The TCR was taken from a human donor in good health (CMV status not recorded). Some clones in this sample may be carry-over from other donors' samples. The genes are TRBV7-2 and TRBJ2-1, with TRBD2 matching 12 bases. Source material: PBMCs. CDR3 sequence reads: CASSKTPTSGGYNEQFF. In nucleotides, the CDR3 is TGTGCCAGCAGCAAAACCCCGACTAGCGGGGGATACAATGAGCAGTTCTTC. The full variable domain, rest sourced from reference TRBV7-2 and TRBJ2-1, is GAGVSQSPSNKVTEKGKDVELRCDPISGHTALYWYRQSLGQGLEFLIYFQGNSAPDKSGLPSDRFSAERTGGSVSTLTIQRTQQEDSAVYLCASSKTPTSGGYNEQFFGPGTRLTVL.